There are a few counts of the clone carrying this T cell receptor (beta chain). The data originate from a study of CD8 T cells in Susac syndrome. Reverse transcription of roughly 0.5 to 1 ug RNA used random hexamers. Each CDR3 protein gets one entry after TCRdb re-called the immunoSEQ multiplex PCR reads with MiXCR. This table has some 400,000 distinct CDR3 sequences, more than 80% appearing once. Treatment-naive patients with stable or active relapsing-remitting disease served as multiple sclerosis controls. The specimen sequenced was CD8+ T cells from PBMCs. The TCR was taken from a human donor with multiple sclerosis.

The CDR3 region has the DNA TGTGCCTGGAGCCCCATCCCAGGGCCTCGCCCTGGAAACACCATATATTTT. Residues: CAWSPIPGPRPGNTIYF. The chain carries TRBV30 and TRBJ1-3; TRBD1 is a possible D gene (5 bases). The V end was cut by 3 bases, the J end by 2 bases, with 20 bases between. CDR1 and CDR2 (germline): GTSNPN, SVGIG (reference sequence). The CDR3 spans 17 residues.